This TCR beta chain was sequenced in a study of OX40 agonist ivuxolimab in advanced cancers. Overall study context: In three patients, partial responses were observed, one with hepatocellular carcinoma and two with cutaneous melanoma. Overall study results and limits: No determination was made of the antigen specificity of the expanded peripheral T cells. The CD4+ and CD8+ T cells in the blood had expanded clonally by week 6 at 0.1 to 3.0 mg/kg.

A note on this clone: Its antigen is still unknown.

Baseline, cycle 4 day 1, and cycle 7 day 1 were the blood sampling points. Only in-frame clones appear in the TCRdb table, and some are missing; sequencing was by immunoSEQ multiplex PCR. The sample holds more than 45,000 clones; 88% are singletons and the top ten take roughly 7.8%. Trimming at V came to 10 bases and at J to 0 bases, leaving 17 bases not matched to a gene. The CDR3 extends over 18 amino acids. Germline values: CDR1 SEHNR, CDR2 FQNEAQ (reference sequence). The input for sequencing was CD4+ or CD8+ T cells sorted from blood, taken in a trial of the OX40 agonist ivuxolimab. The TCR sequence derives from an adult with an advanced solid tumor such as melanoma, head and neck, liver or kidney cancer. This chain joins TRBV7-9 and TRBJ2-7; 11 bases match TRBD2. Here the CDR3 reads CATLKTSGRSGSSYEQYF. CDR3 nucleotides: TGTGCCACCCTAAAAACTAGCGGGAGATCGGGGAGCTCCTACGAGCAGTACTTC.